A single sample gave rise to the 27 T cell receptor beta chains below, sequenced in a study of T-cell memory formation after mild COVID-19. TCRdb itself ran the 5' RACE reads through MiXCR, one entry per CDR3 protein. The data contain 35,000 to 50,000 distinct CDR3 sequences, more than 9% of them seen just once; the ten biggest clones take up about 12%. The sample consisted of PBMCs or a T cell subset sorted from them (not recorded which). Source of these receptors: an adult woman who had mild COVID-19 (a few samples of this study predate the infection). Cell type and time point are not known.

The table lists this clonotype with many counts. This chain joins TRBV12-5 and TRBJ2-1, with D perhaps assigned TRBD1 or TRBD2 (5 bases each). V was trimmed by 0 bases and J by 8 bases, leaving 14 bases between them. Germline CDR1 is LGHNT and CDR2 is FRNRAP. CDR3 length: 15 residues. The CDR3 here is CASGLVPGPPHEQFF. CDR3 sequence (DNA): TGTGCTAGTGGTTTGGTACCGGGGCCGCCCCATGAGCAGTTCTTC.

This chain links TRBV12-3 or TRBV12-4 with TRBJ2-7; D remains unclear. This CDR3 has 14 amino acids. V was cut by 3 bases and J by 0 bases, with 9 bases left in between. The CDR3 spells CASSLSDGSYEQYF. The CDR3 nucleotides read TGTGCCAGCAGTTTGAGCGACGGCTCCTACGAGCAGTACTTC.

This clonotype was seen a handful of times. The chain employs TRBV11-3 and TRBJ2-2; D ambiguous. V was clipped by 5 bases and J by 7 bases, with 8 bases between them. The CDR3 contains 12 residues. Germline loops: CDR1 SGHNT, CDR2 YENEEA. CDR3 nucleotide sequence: TGTGCCAGCAGCCCGCTGGGCGGGGAGCTGTTTTTT. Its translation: CASSPLGGELFF. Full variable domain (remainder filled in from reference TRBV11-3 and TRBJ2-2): EAGVVQSPRYKIIEKKQPVAFWCNPISGHNTLYWYLQNLGQGPELLIRYENEEAVDDSQLPKDRFSAERLKGVDSTLKIQPAELGDSAVYLCASSPLGGELFFGEGSRLTVL.

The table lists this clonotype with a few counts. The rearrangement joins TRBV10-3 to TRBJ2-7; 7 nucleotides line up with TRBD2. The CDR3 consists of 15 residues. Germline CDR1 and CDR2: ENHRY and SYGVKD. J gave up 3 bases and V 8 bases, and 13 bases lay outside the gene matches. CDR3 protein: CAIGGGAGKNYEQYF. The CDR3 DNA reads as TGTGCCATCGGGGGGGGAGCGGGGAAAAACTACGAGCAGTACTTC.

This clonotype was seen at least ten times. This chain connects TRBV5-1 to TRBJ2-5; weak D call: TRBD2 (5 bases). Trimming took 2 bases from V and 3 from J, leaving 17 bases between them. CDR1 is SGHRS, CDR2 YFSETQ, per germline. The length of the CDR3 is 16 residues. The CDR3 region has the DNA TGCGCCAGCAGCTTTTGGCTCGGACGGGGAAAAGAGACCCAGTACTTC. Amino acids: CASSFWLGRGKETQYF.

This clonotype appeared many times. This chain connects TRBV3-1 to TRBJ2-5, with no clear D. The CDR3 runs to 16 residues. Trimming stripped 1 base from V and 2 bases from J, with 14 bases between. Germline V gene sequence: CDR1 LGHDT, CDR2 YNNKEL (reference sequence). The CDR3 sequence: CASSQGMALRQETQYF. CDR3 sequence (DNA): TGTGCCAGCAGCCAAGGGATGGCGCTCCGACAAGAGACCCAGTACTTC.

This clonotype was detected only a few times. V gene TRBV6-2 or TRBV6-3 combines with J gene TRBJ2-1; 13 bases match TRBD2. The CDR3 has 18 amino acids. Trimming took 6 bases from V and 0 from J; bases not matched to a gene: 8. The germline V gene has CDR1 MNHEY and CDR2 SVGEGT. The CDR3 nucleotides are TGTGCCAGCAGGCGGACTAGCGGGAGCTCTCTCTCCTACAATGAGCAGTTCTTC. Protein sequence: CASRRTSGSSLSYNEQFF.

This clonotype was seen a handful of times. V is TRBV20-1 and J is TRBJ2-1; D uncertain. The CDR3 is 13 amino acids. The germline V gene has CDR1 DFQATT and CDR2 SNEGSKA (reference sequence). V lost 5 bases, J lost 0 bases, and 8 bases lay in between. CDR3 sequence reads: CSAVPSSYNEQFF. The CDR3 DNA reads TGCAGTGCTGTCCCTAGCTCCTACAATGAGCAGTTCTTC.

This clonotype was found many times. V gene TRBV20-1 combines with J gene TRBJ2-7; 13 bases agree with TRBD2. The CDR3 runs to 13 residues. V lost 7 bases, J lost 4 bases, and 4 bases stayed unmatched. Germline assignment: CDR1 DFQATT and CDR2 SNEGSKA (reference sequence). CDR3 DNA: TGCAGTGGGACTAGCGGGAGTTGGTACGAGCAGTACTTC. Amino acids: CSGTSGSWYEQYF.

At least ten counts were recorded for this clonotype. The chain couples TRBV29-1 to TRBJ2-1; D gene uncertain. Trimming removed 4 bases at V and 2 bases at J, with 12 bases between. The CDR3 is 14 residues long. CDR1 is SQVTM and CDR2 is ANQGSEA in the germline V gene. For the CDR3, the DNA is TGCAGCGTTGTGGCGGCCACAGCCTACAATGAGCAGTTCTTC. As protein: CSVVAATAYNEQFF.

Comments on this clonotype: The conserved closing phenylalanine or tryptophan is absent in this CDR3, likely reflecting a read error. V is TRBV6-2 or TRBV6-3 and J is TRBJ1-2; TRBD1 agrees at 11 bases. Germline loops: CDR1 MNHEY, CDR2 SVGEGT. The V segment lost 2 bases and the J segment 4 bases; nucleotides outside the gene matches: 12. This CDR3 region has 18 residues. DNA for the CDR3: TGTGCCAGCAGTTACGACCCCCGGACAGGGGGCCACCCCTATGGCTACACCTTA. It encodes CASSYDPRTGGHPYGYTL.

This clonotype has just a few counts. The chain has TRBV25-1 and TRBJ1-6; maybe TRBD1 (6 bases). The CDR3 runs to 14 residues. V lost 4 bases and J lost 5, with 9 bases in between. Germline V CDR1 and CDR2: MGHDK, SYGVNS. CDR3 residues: CASSGAGDNSPLHF. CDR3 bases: TGTGCCAGCAGTGGGGCAGGGGATAATTCACCCCTCCACTTT.

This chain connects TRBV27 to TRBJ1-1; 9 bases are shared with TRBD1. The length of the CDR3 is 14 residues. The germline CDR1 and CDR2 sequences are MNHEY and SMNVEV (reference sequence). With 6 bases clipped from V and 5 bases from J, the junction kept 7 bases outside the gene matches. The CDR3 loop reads CASSILGTGTEAFF. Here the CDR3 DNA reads TGTGCCAGCAGCATACTCGGGACAGGGACTGAAGCTTTCTTT.

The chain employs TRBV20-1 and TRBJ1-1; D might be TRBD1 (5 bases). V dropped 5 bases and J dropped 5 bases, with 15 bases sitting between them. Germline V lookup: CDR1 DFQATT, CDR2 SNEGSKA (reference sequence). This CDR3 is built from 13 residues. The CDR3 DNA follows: TGCAGTGCTTTGGGCAGGGCAGGAACTGAAGCTTTCTTT. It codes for CSALGRAGTEAFF.

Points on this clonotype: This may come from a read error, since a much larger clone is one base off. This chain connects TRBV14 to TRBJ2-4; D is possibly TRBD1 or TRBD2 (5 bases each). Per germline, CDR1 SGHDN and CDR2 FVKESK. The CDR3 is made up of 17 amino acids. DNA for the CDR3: TGTGCCAGCAGCCAACACCGGGGCTCGCGTGGCAAAAACATTAAGTACTTC. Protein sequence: CASSQHRGSRGKNIKYF.

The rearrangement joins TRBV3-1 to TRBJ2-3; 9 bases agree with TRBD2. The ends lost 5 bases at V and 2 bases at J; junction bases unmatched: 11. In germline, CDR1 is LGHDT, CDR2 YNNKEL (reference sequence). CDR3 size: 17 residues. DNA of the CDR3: TGTGCCAGCAGCTACGGAGGCGGGAGGGGCTCCACAGATACGCAGTATTTT. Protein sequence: CASSYGGGRGSTDTQYF.

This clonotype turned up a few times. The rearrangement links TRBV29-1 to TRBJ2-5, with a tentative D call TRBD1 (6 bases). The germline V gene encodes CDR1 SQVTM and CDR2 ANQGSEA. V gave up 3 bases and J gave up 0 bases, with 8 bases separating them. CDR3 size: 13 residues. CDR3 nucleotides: TGCAGCGTTGACGACAGGAACCAAGAGACCCAGTACTTC. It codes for CSVDDRNQETQYF. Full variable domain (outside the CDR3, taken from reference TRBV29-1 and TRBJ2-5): SAVISQKPSRDICQRGTSLTIQCQVDSQVTMMFWYRQQPGQSLTLIATANQGSEATYESGFVIDKFPISRPNLTFSTLTVSNMSPEDSSIYLCSVDDRNQETQYFGPGTRLLVL.

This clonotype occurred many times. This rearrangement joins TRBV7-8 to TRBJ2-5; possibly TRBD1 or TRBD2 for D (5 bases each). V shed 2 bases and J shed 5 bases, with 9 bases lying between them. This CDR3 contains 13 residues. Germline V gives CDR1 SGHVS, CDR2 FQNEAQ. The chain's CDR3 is CASSLRGVETQYF. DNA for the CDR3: TGTGCCAGCAGCTTACGAGGGGTGGAGACCCAGTACTTC. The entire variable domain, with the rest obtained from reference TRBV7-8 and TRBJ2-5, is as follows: GAGVSQSPRYKVAKRGQDVALRCDPISGHVSLFWYQQALGQGPEFLTYFQNEAQLDKSGLPSDRFFAERPEGSVSTLKIQRTQQEDSAVYLCASSLRGVETQYFGPGTRLLVL.

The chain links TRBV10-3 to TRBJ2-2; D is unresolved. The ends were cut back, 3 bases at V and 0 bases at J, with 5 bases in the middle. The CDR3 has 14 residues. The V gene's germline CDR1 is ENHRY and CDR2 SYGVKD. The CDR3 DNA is TGTGCCATCAGTGACGGCCCGAACACCGGGGAGCTGTTTTTT. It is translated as CAISDGPNTGELFF.

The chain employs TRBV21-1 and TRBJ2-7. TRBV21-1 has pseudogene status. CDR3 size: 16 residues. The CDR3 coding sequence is TGTGCCAGCAGCAAAGCGCGGGGTGGCTGCTACTACGAGCAGTACTTC. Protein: CASSKARGGCYYEQYF.

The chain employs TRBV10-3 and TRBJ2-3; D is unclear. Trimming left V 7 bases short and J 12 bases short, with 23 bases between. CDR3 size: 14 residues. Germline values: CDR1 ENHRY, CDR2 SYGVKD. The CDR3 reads CAINGGPTIDIQYF. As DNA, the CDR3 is TGTGCCATCAACGGCGGACCCACAATTGATATCCAGTATTTT.

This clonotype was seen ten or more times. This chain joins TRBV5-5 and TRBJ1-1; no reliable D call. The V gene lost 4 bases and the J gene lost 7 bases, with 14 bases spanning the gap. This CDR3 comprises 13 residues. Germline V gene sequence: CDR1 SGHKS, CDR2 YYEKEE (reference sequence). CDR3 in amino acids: CASSRTTGSEAFF. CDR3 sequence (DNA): TGTGCCAGCAGCCGTACGACCGGGAGTGAAGCTTTCTTT.

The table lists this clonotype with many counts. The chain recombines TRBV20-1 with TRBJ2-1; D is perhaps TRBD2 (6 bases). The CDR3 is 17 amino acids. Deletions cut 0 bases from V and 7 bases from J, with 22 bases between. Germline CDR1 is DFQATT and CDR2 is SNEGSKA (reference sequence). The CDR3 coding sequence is TGCAGTGCTAGAGATCCTCTAGCGTCACAGAATAGGAATGAGCAGTTCTTC. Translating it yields CSARDPLASQNRNEQFF.

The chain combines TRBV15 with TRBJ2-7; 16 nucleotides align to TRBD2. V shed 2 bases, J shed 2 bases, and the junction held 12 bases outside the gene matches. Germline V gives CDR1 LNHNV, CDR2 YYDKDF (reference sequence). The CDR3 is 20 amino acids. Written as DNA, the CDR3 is TGTGCCACCAGCAGAAGGGACCTGGGACTAGCGGGAGGGAAACCCTACGAGCAGTACTTC. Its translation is CATSRRDLGLAGGKPYEQYF.

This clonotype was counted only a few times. The CDR3 region has the DNA TGTGCCAGCAGCTTAGAAGAGACTAGTTACGTCTACGAGCAGTACTTC. This gives the protein CASSLEETSYVYEQYF. The genes are TRBV7-9 and TRBJ2-7; possibly TRBD2 for D (6 bases). The V gene lost 1 base and the J gene lost 3 bases, with 16 bases spanning the gap. Germline lookup yields CDR1 SEHNR and CDR2 FQNEAQ (reference sequence). The CDR3 is 16 amino acids.

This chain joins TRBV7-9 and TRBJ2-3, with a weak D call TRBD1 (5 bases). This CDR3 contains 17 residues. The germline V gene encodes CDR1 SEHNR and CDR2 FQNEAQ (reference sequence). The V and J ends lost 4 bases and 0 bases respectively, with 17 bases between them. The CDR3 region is CASSSILDMASTDTQYF. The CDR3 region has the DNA TGTGCCAGCAGCTCGATCCTGGACATGGCTAGCACAGATACGCAGTATTTT.

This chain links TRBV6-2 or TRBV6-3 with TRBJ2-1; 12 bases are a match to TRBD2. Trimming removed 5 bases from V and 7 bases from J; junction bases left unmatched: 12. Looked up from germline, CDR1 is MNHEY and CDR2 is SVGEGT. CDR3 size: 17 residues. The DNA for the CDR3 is TGTGCCAGCAGTCCAGAAACCCTAGCGGGAGGGCCGAATGAGCAGTTCTTC. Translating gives CASSPETLAGGPNEQFF.